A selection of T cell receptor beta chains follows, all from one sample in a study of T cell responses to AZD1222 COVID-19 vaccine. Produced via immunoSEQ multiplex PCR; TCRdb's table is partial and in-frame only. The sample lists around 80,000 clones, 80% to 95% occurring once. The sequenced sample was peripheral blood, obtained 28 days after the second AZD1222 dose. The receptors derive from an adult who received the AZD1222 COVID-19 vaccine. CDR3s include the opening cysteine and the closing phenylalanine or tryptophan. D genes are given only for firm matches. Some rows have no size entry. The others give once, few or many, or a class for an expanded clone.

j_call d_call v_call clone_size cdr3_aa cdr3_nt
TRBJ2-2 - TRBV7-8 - CASSVVTANTGELFF TGTGCCAGCAGCGTAGTGACAGCGAACACCGGGGAGCTGTTTTTT
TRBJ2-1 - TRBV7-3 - CASSLQEHNEQFF TGTGCCAGCAGCTTACAGGAACACAATGAGCAGTTCTTC
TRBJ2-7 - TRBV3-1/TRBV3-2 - CASSQVDENYEQYF TGTGCCAGCAGCCAAGTTGATGAGAACTACGAGCAGTACTTC
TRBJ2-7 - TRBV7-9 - CASSVQGGEQYF TGTGCCAGCAGCGTCCAGGGTGGCGAGCAGTACTTC
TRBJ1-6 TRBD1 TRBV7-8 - CASSVGTGLSPLHF TGTGCCAGCAGTGTGGGGACAGGGCTCTCACCCCTCCACTTT
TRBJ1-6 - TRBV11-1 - CASSAHRTVSNSPLHF TGTGCCAGCAGCGCACACCGGACCGTCTCTAATTCACCCCTCCACTTT
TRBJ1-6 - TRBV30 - CAWSEGNDSPLHF TGTGCCTGGAGTGAGGGTAATGATTCACCCCTCCACTTT
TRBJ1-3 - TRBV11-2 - CASSLPNENTIYF TGTGCCAGCAGCTTGCCCAACGAGAACACCATATATTTT
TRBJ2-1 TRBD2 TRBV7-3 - CASSVGTSGPYNEQFF TGTGCCAGCAGCGTGGGGACTAGCGGGCCTTACAATGAGCAGTTCTTC
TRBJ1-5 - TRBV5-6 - CASSLSSNQPQHF TGTGCCAGCAGCTTGTCTAGCAATCAGCCCCAGCATTTT
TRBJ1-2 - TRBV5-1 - CASSQTKGSGYTF TGCGCCAGCAGCCAAACGAAGGGAAGTGGCTACACCTTC
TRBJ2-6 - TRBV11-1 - CASSLGATSGANVLTF TGTGCCAGCAGCTTAGGCGCGACGTCTGGGGCCAACGTCCTGACTTTC
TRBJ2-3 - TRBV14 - CASSQYSGQPQYF TGTGCCAGCAGCCAGTACTCGGGACAACCGCAGTATTTT
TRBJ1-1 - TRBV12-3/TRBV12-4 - CASTLYGGPEAFF TGTGCCAGCACCCTGTACGGGGGCCCTGAAGCTTTCTTT
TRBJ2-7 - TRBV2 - CASSVWETSYEQYF TGTGCCAGCAGTGTCTGGGAAACGTCCTACGAGCAGTACTTC
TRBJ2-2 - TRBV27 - CASRTGVDNRELFF TGTGCCAGCAGAACCGGGGTGGATAACAGGGAGCTGTTTTTT
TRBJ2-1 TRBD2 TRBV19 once CASSRLAGYNEQFF TGTGCCAGTAGTAGGCTAGCGGGATACAATGAGCAGTTCTTC
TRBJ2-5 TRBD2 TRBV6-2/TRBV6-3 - CASSGGLAGVGETQYF TGTGCCAGCAGTGGTGGACTAGCGGGAGTAGGGGAGACCCAGTACTTC
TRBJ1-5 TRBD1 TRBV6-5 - CASRGRTGNQPQHF TGTGCCAGCAGGGGACGGACAGGGAATCAGCCCCAGCATTTT
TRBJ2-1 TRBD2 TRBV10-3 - CAISEANGRDNEQFF TGTGCCATCAGTGAAGCAAACGGGAGGGACAATGAGCAGTTCTTC
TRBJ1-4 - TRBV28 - CASSFQTEKLFF TGTGCCAGCAGTTTCCAGACGGAAAAACTGTTTTTT
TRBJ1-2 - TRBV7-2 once CASSLGGDHGYTF TGTGCCAGCAGCTTAGGTGGGGACCATGGCTACACCTTC
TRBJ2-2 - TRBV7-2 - CASSFLGGTGELFF TGTGCCAGCAGCTTTTTAGGAGGGACCGGGGAGCTGTTTTTT
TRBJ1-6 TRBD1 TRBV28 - CASRVPGQGALSSPLHF TGTGCCAGCAGAGTACCGGGACAGGGGGCTCTGTCCTCACCCCTCCACTTT
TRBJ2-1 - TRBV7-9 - CASSLRDNEQFF TGTGCCAGCAGCTTACGGGACAATGAGCAGTTCTTC
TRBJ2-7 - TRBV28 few CASSDQYEQYF TGTGCCAGTAGTGACCAGTACGAGCAGTACTTC
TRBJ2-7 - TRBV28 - CASSLGQIYEQYF TGTGCCAGCAGTTTGGGGCAGATCTACGAGCAGTACTTC
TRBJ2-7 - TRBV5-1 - CASSLSGYSDEQYF TGCGCCAGCAGCTTGAGTGGATATTCCGACGAGCAGTACTTC
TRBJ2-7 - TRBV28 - CASSKDSYEQYF TGTGCCAGCAGTAAGGACAGCTACGAGCAGTACTTC
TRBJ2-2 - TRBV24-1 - CATSDTVTGSGELFF TGTGCCACCAGTGACACCGTGACGGGGTCCGGGGAGCTGTTTTTT
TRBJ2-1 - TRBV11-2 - CASSLEGSSYNEQFF TGTGCCAGCAGCTTAGAAGGTAGCTCCTACAATGAGCAGTTCTTC
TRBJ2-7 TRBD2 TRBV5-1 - CASSRGLAGPEQYF TGCGCCAGCAGCCGGGGACTAGCGGGACCGGAGCAGTACTTC
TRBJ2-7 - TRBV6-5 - CASVGISSYEQYF TGTGCCAGCGTAGGGATCAGTTCCTACGAGCAGTACTTC
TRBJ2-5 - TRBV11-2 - CASSLVAETQYF TGTGCCAGCAGCTTAGTGGCGGAGACCCAGTACTTC
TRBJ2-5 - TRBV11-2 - CASSLATAQETQYF TGTGCCAGCAGCTTAGCAACAGCCCAAGAGACCCAGTACTTC
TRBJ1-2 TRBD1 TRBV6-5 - CASITGQGAESYTF TGTGCCAGCATTACGGGACAGGGGGCTGAAAGCTACACCTTC
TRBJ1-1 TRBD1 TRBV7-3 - CASSRGGTGNTEAFF TGTGCCAGCAGCCGAGGTGGGACAGGGAACACTGAAGCTTTCTTT
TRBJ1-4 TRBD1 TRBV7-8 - CASSPMTGTEAQVKKLFF TGTGCCAGCAGCCCTATGACCGGGACAGAGGCCCAAGTAAAAAAACTGTTTTTT
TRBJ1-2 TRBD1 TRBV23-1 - CASSLTGEGAIYGYTF TGCGCCAGCAGCCTTACCGGGGAGGGGGCTATATATGGCTACACCTTC
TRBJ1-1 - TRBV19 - CASSSGALRAEAFF TGTGCCAGTAGTTCCGGGGCTCTACGGGCTGAAGCTTTCTTT
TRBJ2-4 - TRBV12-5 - CASGLPRGSAKNIQYF TGTGCTAGTGGTTTGCCCCGGGGCAGCGCCAAAAACATTCAGTACTTC